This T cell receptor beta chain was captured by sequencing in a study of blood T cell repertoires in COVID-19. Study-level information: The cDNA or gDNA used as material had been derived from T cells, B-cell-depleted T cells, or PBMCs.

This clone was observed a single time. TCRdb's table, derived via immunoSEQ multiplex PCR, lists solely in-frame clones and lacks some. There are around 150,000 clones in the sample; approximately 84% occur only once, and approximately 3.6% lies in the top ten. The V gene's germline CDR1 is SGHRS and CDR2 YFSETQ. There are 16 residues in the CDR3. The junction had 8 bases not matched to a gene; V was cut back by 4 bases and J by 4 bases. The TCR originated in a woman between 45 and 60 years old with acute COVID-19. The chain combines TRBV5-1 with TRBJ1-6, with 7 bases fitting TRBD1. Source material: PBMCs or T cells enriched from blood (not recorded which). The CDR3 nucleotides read TGCGCCAGCAGCAGAGGACAGGAACTGTATAATTCACCCCTCCACTTT. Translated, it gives CASSRGQELYNSPLHF.